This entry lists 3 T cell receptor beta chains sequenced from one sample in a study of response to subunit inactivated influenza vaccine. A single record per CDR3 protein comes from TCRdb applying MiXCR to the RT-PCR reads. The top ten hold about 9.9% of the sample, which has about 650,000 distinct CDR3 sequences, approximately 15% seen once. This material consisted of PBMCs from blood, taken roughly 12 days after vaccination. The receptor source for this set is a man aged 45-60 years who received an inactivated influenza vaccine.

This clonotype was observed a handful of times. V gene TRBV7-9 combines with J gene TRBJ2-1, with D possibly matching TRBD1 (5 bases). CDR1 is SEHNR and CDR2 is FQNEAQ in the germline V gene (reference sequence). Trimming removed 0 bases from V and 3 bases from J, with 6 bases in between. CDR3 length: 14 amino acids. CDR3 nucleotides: TGTGCCAGCAGCTTAGCGCAGGGCTACAATGAGCAGTTCTTC. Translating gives CASSLAQGYNEQFF.

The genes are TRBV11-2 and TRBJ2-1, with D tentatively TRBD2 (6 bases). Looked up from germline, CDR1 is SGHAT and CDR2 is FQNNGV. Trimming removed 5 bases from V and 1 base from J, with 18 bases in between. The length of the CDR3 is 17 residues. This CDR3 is CASSPGAGRLSYNEQFF. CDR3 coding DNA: TGTGCCAGCAGCCCCGGGGCGGGGAGGTTGTCCTACAATGAGCAGTTCTTC.

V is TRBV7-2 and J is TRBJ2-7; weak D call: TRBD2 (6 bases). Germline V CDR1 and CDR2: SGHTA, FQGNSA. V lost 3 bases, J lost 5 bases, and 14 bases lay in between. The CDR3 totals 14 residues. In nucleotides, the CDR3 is TGTGCCAGCAGCTTTATGGGGGGACTCAACGAGCAGTACTTC. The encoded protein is CASSFMGGLNEQYF.